The clone carrying this TCR beta chain was seen just once. Sequencing used immunoSEQ multiplex PCR; TCRdb keeps in-frame clones, though not all of them. There are under 95,000 clones in the sample; more than 75% occur only once, and 5.5% to 8% lies in the top ten. The record originates from a study of OX40 agonist ivuxolimab in advanced cancers. Overall study context: Ivuxolimab, which is an agonistic anti-OX40 (CD134) antibody, was administered to the patients. The mean age was 60 years, ranging from about 23 to 85, with less than 90% of participants male. Past anti-PD-1, anti-PD-L1 or anti-CTLA-4 therapy was accepted, and 40% had received some.

Anyone with autoimmune disease history or systemic immunosuppression was excluded. J gave up 6 bases and V 0 bases, and 8 bases lay outside the gene matches. The germline gives CDR1 MGHRA, CDR2 YSYEKL. The CDR3 is 16 amino acids. The rearrangement joins TRBV4-1 to TRBJ1-2, with TRBD1 matching 9 bases. The sequence derives from an adult with an advanced solid tumor such as melanoma, head and neck, liver or kidney cancer. The sample here was CD4+ or CD8+ T cells sorted from blood, taken in a trial of the OX40 agonist ivuxolimab. The CDR3 spells CASSQEGQGRINGYTF. The CDR3 DNA is TGCGCCAGCAGCCAAGAAGGACAGGGGAGGATTAATGGCTACACCTTC.